The present TCR beta chain was sequenced within a study of T cells after yellow fever vaccination. The study, taken as a whole, reports: Subsequent to the booster, the majority of primary-vaccination clones reappeared (under 98% CD4, approximately 90% CD8).

Template-switching 5'RACE yielded the TCR cDNA; a universal primer site and UMIs were added in the process. TCRdb reprocessed the 5' RACE reads with MiXCR, giving one entry per CDR3 protein. Here the sample spans 100,000 to 150,000 distinct CDR3 sequences, roughly 6.7% being singletons. Many counts were recorded for this clonotype. The antigen remains undetermined. The CDR3 is 14 amino acids. The germline CDR1 and CDR2 sequences are SGHRS and YFSETQ. Unmatched junction bases numbered 3, after V lost 1 base and J lost 4 bases. The TCR was taken from a man aged 18 to 29 who received the YFV17D yellow fever vaccine. The starting material was CD4+ T cells sorted from PBMCs, obtained less than 11 days after the first yellow fever vaccination. The rearrangement joins TRBV5-1 to TRBJ2-7; TRBD1 matches 9 bases. CDR3 DNA sequence: TGCGCCAGCAGCTTGACGGACAGGGGTTACGAGCAGTACTTC. As protein: CASSLTDRGYEQYF.